This paragraph reports one T cell receptor beta chain. Antigen: not known. The sample originates from a study of cytotoxic CD8 clonotypes in ibrutinib-treated CLL. In the study overall: Of a cohort that held 11 relapsed/refractory and 15 treatment-naive patients, 17 to 18 were IGHV unmutated.

Trimming stripped 2 bases from V and 2 bases from J, with 4 bases between. CDR1 and CDR2 from the germline V gene are KGHSH and LQKENI. This CDR3 region has 12 residues. TCRdb keeps only in-frame clones here, not all; method: immunoSEQ multiplex PCR. The sample lists approximately 57,000 clones, 55% to 65% occurring once. Roughly 1.8 micrograms of genomic DNA came from cryopreserved PBMCs for TCR beta libraries. Findings of the study overall: Clonotypes that were public were uncommon, and they contracted or stayed stable on treatment. Clonality went up at the time of ibrutinib response, stayed stable in sustained remission, and later dropped back toward its baseline level at progression.

This sequence joins TRBV18 and TRBJ2-7; D not certain. Sequencing used PBMCs, obtained after 24 months of ibrutinib treatment. This clonotype was obtained from a human donor with chronic lymphocytic leukemia. In DNA form, the CDR3 reads TGTGCCAGCTCACCAGGGGCCTACGAGCAGTACTTC. Translation: CASSPGAYEQYF.